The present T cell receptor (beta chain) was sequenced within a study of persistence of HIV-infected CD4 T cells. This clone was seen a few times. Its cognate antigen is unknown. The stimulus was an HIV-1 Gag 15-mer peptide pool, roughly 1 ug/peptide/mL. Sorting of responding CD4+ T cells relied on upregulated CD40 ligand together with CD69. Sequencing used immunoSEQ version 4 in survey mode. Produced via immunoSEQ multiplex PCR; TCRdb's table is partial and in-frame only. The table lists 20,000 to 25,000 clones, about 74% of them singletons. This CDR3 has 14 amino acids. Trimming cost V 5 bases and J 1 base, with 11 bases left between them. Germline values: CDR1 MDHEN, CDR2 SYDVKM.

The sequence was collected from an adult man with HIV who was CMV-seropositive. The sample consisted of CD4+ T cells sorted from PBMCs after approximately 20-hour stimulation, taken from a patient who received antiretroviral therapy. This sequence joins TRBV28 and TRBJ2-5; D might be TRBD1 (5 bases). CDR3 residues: CASSHQGRQETQYF. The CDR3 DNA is TGTGCCAGCAGTCATCAGGGTCGCCAAGAGACCCAGTACTTC.